The 21 T cell receptor beta chains presented below share a single source sample, sequenced in a study of shared clonotypes between healthy human individuals. Assay used: immunoSEQ multiplex PCR; TCRdb lists only in-frame clones, some missing. The data contain roughly 2,500,000 clones, roughly 93% of them seen just once; the ten biggest clones take up approximately 0.35%. Input material: naive CD4+ T cells from PBMCs. The subset denotes: CD45RA+ positively selected. The receptors stem from a young man in good health. Some clones in this sample may be carry-over from other donors' samples.

This chain joins TRBV4-1 and TRBJ1-4; D is possibly TRBD1 (5 bases). CDR3 length: 16 amino acids. V lost 3 bases and J 15 bases, leaving 26 bases between the germline ends. Germline lookup yields CDR1 MGHRA and CDR2 YSYEKL. The CDR3 nucleotides read TGCGCCAGCAGCCAGGGCCCTTGGGAGCCTCGTGGAGGGGTGTTTTTT. Translating it yields CASSQGPWEPRGGVFF.

The chain combines TRBV9 with TRBJ1-5, with 8 bases lining up with TRBD1. CDR1 and CDR2 (germline): SGDLS, YYNGEE. J gave up 7 bases and V 1 base, and 4 bases lay outside the gene matches. CDR3 size: 14 residues. CDR3 protein: CASSVTGGDQPQHF. The DNA for the CDR3 is TGTGCCAGCAGCGTAACAGGGGGAGACCAGCCCCAGCATTTT.

This sequence joins TRBV25-1 and TRBJ2-5; D ambiguous. The CDR3 totals 14 residues. V was cut by 6 bases and J by 1 base, with 12 bases left in between. The germline V gene has CDR1 MGHDK and CDR2 SYGVNS. This chain's CDR3 is CASRSGRLQETQYF. CDR3 sequence (DNA): TGTGCCAGCAGATCGGGCAGACTCCAAGAGACCCAGTACTTC.

The chain uses TRBV28 and TRBJ1-1; 7 bases match TRBD1. Trimming at V came to 3 bases and at J to 3 bases, leaving 7 bases not matched to a gene. Germline CDR1 MDHEN, CDR2 SYDVKM. The CDR3 spans 15 residues. The CDR3 loop reads CASSLGTAVYTEAFF. CDR3 nucleotides: TGTGCCAGCAGTTTGGGGACAGCCGTGTACACTGAAGCTTTCTTT.

The chain uses TRBV6-6 and TRBJ1-5; D possibly corresponds to TRBD1 (5 bases). Germline V CDR1 and CDR2: MNHNY, SVGAGI (reference sequence). Trimming pared 6 bases from V and 3 bases from J, leaving 18 bases between. There are 16 residues in the CDR3. The CDR3 sequence: CASSPIQDIVNQPQHF. Written as DNA, the CDR3 is TGTGCCAGCAGCCCCATCCAGGACATAGTCAATCAGCCCCAGCATTTT.

V gene TRBV7-3 combines with J gene TRBJ2-1, with 7 positions matching TRBD2. J lost 0 bases, V lost 6 bases, and 8 bases had no gene match. CDR3 length: 16 amino acids. Per the germline V gene, CDR1 is SGHTA and CDR2 is FQGTGA. The CDR3, as DNA: TGTGCCAGCAGGTTAGCGGGCTTTAGCTCCTACAATGAGCAGTTCTTC. Protein product: CASRLAGFSSYNEQFF.

The rearrangement joins TRBV30 to TRBJ2-2; TRBD2 matches at 13 bases. J was trimmed by 0 bases and V by 2 bases; bases with no gene match: 9. CDR3 length: 19 residues. CDR1 and CDR2 from the germline V gene are GTSNPN and SVGIG (reference sequence). The CDR3 loop reads CAWSFRGLAGSANTGELFF. The CDR3 bases are TGTGCCTGGAGTTTTAGGGGACTAGCGGGATCGGCGAACACCGGGGAGCTGTTTTTT.

The J gene is TRBJ2-3, the V gene TRBV7-9, with 8 bases lining up with TRBD1. Germline trimming cut 8 bases from V and 6 bases from J; bases unmatched to any gene: 13. The CDR3 is 15 amino acids. Germline CDR1 reads SEHNR; CDR2 reads FQNEAQ (reference sequence). This CDR3 reads CASLRGQVISDTQYF. As DNA, the CDR3 is TGTGCCAGCTTAAGGGGACAGGTTATCAGTGATACGCAGTATTTT.

V and J are TRBV28 and TRBJ2-2; 8 bases are a match to TRBD2. Losses at the gene ends were 4 bases for V and 4 bases for J; bases not matched to a gene: 14. Germline CDR1 MDHEN, CDR2 SYDVKM. The CDR3 runs to 18 residues. The DNA of the CDR3 is TGTGCCAGCAGTTCTGGCCGCGGGACTAGGGTTCGCACCGGGGAGCTGTTTTTT. It codes for CASSSGRGTRVRTGELFF. The variable domain in full, completed from reference TRBV28 and TRBJ2-2, reads DVKVTQSSRYLVKRTGEKVFLECVQDMDHENMFWYRQDPGLGLRLIYFSYDVKMKEKGDIPEGYSVSREKKERFSLILESASTNQTSMYLCASSSGRGTRVRTGELFFGEGSRLTVL.

V and J are TRBV7-2 and TRBJ1-1; a possible D gene is TRBD1 (6 bases). Deletions cut 4 bases from V and 6 bases from J, with 9 bases between. This CDR3 comprises 12 residues. Germline values: CDR1 SGHTA, CDR2 FQGNSA. The CDR3 loop reads CASSWTESEAFF. DNA for the CDR3: TGTGCCAGCAGCTGGACAGAGTCTGAAGCTTTCTTT.

CDR3 sequence (DNA): TGTGCCAGCAGCCTAGACAGGGCGGTCTCCTACGAGCAGTACTTC. Protein sequence: CASSLDRAVSYEQYF. This chain joins TRBV7-2 and TRBJ2-7; TRBD1 aligns across 7 bases. Per germline, CDR1 SGHTA and CDR2 FQGNSA. V shed 5 bases and J 0 bases; nucleotides not matched to a gene: 7. The CDR3 length is 15 residues.

The rearrangement links TRBV11-1 to TRBJ2-7; no clear D. The CDR3 contains 12 residues. V was cut by 5 bases and J by 5 bases, with 10 bases left in between. Germline loops: CDR1 SGHAT, CDR2 FQDESV (reference sequence). The CDR3 region is CASSRTADEQYF. For the CDR3, the DNA is TGTGCCAGCAGCAGGACGGCGGACGAGCAGTACTTC.

This clone has a single count. The chain uses TRBV7-2 and TRBJ1-2, with D hard to call. The CDR3 totals 15 residues. With 1 base removed from V and 1 base from J, the gap between germline ends came to 10 bases. Per the germline V gene, CDR1 is SGHTA and CDR2 is FQGNSA. This CDR3 reads CASSLGLGGNYGYTF. The CDR3 nucleotides read TGTGCCAGCAGCTTAGGTCTCGGCGGTAACTATGGCTACACCTTC.

The chain recombines TRBV5-1 with TRBJ2-2, with 7 positions matching TRBD1. The CDR3 has 14 amino acids. CDR1 is SGHRS and CDR2 is YFSETQ in the germline V gene. V trimming: 5 bases; J trimming: 1 base; junction bases outside the gene matches: 2. The CDR3 DNA reads as TGCGCCAGCAGTAGGACAGGGAACACCGGGGAGCTGTTTTTT. Translation gives CASSRTGNTGELFF.

CDR3 residues: CSASSYEQFF. DNA for the CDR3: TGCAGTGCTAGCTCGTATGAGCAGTTCTTC. The V gene is TRBV20-1, the J gene TRBJ2-1; D ambiguous. The CDR3 extends over 10 amino acids. CDR1 is DFQATT, CDR2 SNEGSKA, per germline (reference sequence). V dropped 3 bases and J dropped 8 bases, with 5 bases sitting between them.

The chain employs TRBV7-6 and TRBJ2-3, with a weak D call TRBD2 (5 bases). CDR3 length: 18 amino acids. V dropped 4 bases and J dropped 2 bases, with 22 bases sitting between them. Germline V gene sequence: CDR1 SGHVS, CDR2 FNYEAQ. Here the CDR3 reads CASSSLGVGADITDTQYF. CDR3 in DNA: TGTGCCAGCAGCTCACTGGGAGTCGGCGCCGATATCACAGATACGCAGTATTTT.

The chain employs TRBV28 and TRBJ2-7; TRBD1 matches at 7 bases. The germline V gene has CDR1 MDHEN and CDR2 SYDVKM. CDR3 length: 13 amino acids. The V segment lost 6 bases and the J segment 2 bases; nucleotides outside the gene matches: 4. CDR3 region: CASRPGTAYEQYF. CDR3 DNA: TGTGCCAGCAGACCGGGGACAGCCTACGAGCAGTACTTC.

The rearrangement uses TRBV7-8 and TRBJ2-5, with TRBD2 identical over 12 bases. Germline lookup yields CDR1 SGHVS and CDR2 FQNEAQ. The trim removed 6 bases at V and 5 bases at J, leaving 7 bases unmatched. The CDR3 is 15 amino acids. The CDR3 DNA reads as TGTGCCAGCAGAACGGGGCTAGCGGGAGGGGAGACCCAGTACTTC. Amino acid sequence: CASRTGLAGGETQYF.

The DNA for the CDR3 is TGTGCCAGTACCCAAAGAGGGGAGGCAGCTGAAGCTTTCTTT. Amino acids: CASTQRGEAAEAFF. J is TRBJ1-1 and V is TRBV19; D might be TRBD1 (5 bases). Germline CDR1 reads LNHDA; CDR2 reads SQIVND (reference sequence). The V end was cut by 7 bases, the J end by 6 bases, with 18 bases between. The CDR3 consists of 14 residues.

The chain combines TRBV7-2 with TRBJ1-5, with 10 bases fitting TRBD1. The CDR3 has 15 amino acids. Germline CDR1 SGHTA, CDR2 FQGNSA. Trimming removed 4 bases from V and 6 bases from J; junction bases left unmatched: 6. The chain's CDR3 is CASSSDRGGIQPQHF. For the CDR3, the DNA is TGTGCCAGCAGCTCGGACAGGGGGGGAATTCAGCCCCAGCATTTT.

In regard to this clone: The same CDR3 also results from other DNA sequences found in this sample. The chain is built from TRBV5-1 and TRBJ2-2, with 7 bases matching TRBD2. The germline CDR1 and CDR2 sequences are SGHRS and YFSETQ. This CDR3 contains 15 residues. V lost 1 base, J lost 2 bases, and 2 bases stayed unmatched. This chain's CDR3 is CASSLSGANTGELFF. For the CDR3, the DNA is TGCGCCAGCAGCTTGAGCGGGGCTAACACCGGGGAGCTGTTTTTT.